The clone carrying this TCR beta chain has at least ten counts. The entry originates in a study of CD8+CD57+ T cells in acquired aplastic anemia. Study at large: Isolated CD4+ and CD8+ cells, once sorted, yielded DNA averaging around 3 ug.

Germline CDR1 and CDR2: SEHNR and FQNEAQ (reference sequence). V lost 2 bases, J lost 3 bases, and 7 bases lay in between. The CDR3 sequence is 13 residues long. The patients chosen for sequencing had shown expansion of CD8+CD57+ cells (detected by flow cytometry). Patient blood was sampled before any therapy had been received. The TCR beta profiling, which covered VDJ combination and CDR3 sequence, was carried out using genomic DNA as the template. TCRdb reprocessed the reads via MiXCR and lists one record per CDR3 protein. Of under 350,000 distinct CDR3 sequences listed, about 50% were seen once; the top ten hold around 1.3%.

Sequencing input: sorted CD4+, CD8+, or CD8+CD57+ T cells (not recorded which) from PBMCs. The chain has TRBV7-9 and TRBJ2-5; D unresolved. The clonotype originates from a human donor with aplastic anemia. CDR3 residues: CASSLIAEETQYF. CDR3 DNA sequence: TGTGCCAGCAGCTTAATCGCAGAAGAGACCCAGTACTTC.